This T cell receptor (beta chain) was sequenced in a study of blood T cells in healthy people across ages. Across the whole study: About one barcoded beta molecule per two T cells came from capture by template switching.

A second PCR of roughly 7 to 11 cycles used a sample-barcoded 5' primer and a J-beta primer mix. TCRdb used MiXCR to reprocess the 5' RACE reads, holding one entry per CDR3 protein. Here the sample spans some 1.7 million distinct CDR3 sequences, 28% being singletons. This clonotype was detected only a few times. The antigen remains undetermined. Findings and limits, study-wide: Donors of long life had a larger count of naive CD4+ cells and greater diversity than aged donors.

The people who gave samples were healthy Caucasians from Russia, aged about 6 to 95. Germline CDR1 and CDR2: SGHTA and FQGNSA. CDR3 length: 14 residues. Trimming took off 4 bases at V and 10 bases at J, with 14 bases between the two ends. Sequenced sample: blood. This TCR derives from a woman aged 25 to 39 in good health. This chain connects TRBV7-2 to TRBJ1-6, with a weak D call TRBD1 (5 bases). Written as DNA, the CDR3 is TGTGCCAGCAGCTCGCAGGGAGTTAGGTCACCCCTCCACTTT. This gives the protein CASSSQGVRSPLHF.